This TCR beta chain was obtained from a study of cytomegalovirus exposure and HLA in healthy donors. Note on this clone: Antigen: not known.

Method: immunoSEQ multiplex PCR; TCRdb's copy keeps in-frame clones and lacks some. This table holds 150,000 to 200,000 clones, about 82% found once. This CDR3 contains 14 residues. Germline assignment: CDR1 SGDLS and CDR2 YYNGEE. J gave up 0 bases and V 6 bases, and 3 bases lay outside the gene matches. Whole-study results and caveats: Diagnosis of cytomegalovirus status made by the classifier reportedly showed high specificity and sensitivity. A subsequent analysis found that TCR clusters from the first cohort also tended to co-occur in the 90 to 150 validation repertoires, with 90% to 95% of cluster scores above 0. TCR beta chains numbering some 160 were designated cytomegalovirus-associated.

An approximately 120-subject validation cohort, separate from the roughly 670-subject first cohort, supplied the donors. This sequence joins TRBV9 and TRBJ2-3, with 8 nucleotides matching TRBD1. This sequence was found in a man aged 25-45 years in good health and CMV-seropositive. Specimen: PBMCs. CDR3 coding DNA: TGTGCCAGCACCAGGGGGCAGAGCACAGATACGCAGTATTTT. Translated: CASTRGQSTDTQYF.